The rows below give T cell receptor beta chains drawn from one sample of a study of identical twins. TCRdb used MiXCR to reprocess the 5' RACE reads, holding one entry per CDR3 protein. The sample yields under 1 million distinct CDR3 sequences, about 12% seen once. These data were also reused for a study on yellow fever vaccine responses in identical twins.

Sequencing was performed on PBMCs. These TCRs come from a young woman in good health. The CDR3 runs from the conserved cysteine through the conserved F or W. The D gene is left open where the match is weak. The size entry is marked missing in some rows and otherwise reads once, few, many or a size class.

D	V	J	size	DNA	CDR3
NA	TRBV20-1	TRBJ2-2	few	TGCAGTGCTAGAGTTTCCAGACACATAAACACCGGGGAGCTGTTTTTT	CSARVSRHINTGELFF
NA	TRBV20-1	TRBJ2-5	NA	TGCAGTGCTAGAACGGGAGAGACCCAGTACTTC	CSARTGETQYF
TRBD2	TRBV24-1	TRBJ2-1	NA	TGTGCCACCAGGGGGGAGCGGGATGGCTACAATGAGCAGTTCTTC	CATRGERDGYNEQFF
TRBD1	TRBV20-1	TRBJ1-1	many	TGCAGTGCGGACAGGGGGACTGAAGCTTTCTTT	CSADRGTEAFF
NA	TRBV6-5	TRBJ1-6	NA	TGTGCCAGCAGTTACCGTCCTGGAAATAATAATTCACCCCTCCACTTT	CASSYRPGNNNSPLHF
TRBD1	TRBV7-2	TRBJ1-2	NA	TGTGCCAGCAGGCCGGACAGGGCCGGTCAATATGGCTACACCTTC	CASRPDRAGQYGYTF
NA	TRBV9	TRBJ2-1	NA	TGTGCCAGCAGCGAAGCGGGTCTCTCCTACAATGAGCAGTTCTTC	CASSEAGLSYNEQFF
TRBD2	TRBV20-1	TRBJ2-7	NA	TGCAGTGCTAGAGATAGAGCGGGAGGGCCAGACGAGCAGTACTTC	CSARDRAGGPDEQYF
TRBD1	TRBV11-2	TRBJ2-1	NA	TGTGCCAGCAGCTTGAGGGGAGACAGGGACGAGCAGTTCTTC	CASSLRGDRDEQFF
NA	TRBV3-1	TRBJ2-7	NA	TGTGCCAGCAGCCAAGAAGACCACTCCTACGAGCAGTACTTC	CASSQEDHSYEQYF
TRBD2	TRBV12-3/TRBV12-4	TRBJ2-2	many	TGTGCCAGCAGCCGCCTCCTAGCGGGAGGGACCTCGAACACCGGGGAGCTGTTTTTT	CASSRLLAGGTSNTGELFF
NA	TRBV5-1	TRBJ1-2	many	TGCGCCAGCAGTACCGCAGGGAACTATGGCTACACCTTC	CASSTAGNYGYTF
NA	TRBV5-1	TRBJ1-2	once	TGCGCCAGCAGCGTCCCGGGACAAGATGGCTACACCTTC	CASSVPGQDGYTF
TRBD2	TRBV5-5	TRBJ2-3	NA	TGTGCCAGCAGAGGAAAGCGGGGGGAAACTAGCACAGATACGCAGTATTTT	CASRGKRGETSTDTQYF
NA	TRBV4-1	TRBJ2-7	NA	TGCGCCAGCAGCCAAGAAAGGGATTCGGGCTACGAGCAGTACTTC	CASSQERDSGYEQYF
NA	TRBV18	TRBJ2-5	NA	TGTGCCAGCTCACCACTCGATAGGGTGGAGACCCAGTACTTC	CASSPLDRVETQYF
NA	TRBV6-2/TRBV6-3	TRBJ2-5	NA	TGTGCCAGCAGTTACGGCCTGAAGGCGGACCAAGAGACCCAGTACTTC	CASSYGLKADQETQYF
NA	TRBV7-9	TRBJ2-3	few	TGTGCCAGCACTCTGGGCACAGATACGCAGTATTTT	CASTLGTDTQYF
NA	TRBV18	TRBJ2-6	NA	TGTGCCAGCTCACCACGGCAGCCTGGAGGGGCCAACGTCCTGACTTTC	CASSPRQPGGANVLTF
NA	TRBV10-3	TRBJ1-1	many	TGTGCCATCAGCGGGGTGGGGGGTGCGAACCCAGCAGCTTTCTTT	CAISGVGGANPAAFF
TRBD1	TRBV27	TRBJ1-6	few	TGTGCCAGCAGTTCCACCGGACAGGGAGGATCACCCCTCCACTTT	CASSSTGQGGSPLHF
TRBD1	TRBV7-9	TRBJ2-1	few	TGTGCCAGCAGCTCAACAGGGGGAGTAGATGATGAGCAGTTCTTC	CASSSTGGVDDEQFF
NA	TRBV5-1	TRBJ2-2	NA	TGCGCCAGCAGCCGTGACAGTACGTCCGGGGAGCTGTTTTTT	CASSRDSTSGELFF
TRBD1	TRBV5-1	TRBJ1-6	few	TGCGCCAGCAGCCCAACGAGTAGACAGGGCCTGAATTCACCCCTCCACTTT	CASSPTSRQGLNSPLHF
TRBD2	TRBV4-1	TRBJ2-1	NA	TGCGCCAGCAGCCAAGAATCAGGACTAGCAGCTAAGTACAATGAGCAGTTCTTC	CASSQESGLAAKYNEQFF
NA	TRBV2	TRBJ1-5	once	TGTGCCCGCAGTGCCGGGGACGGGTTCGATTATAGCAATCAGCCCCAGCATTTT	CARSAGDGFDYSNQPQHF
NA	TRBV12-3/TRBV12-4	TRBJ1-5	few	TGTGCCAGCAGTTTTTCCTCGTTCAGCAATCAGCCCCAGCATTTT	CASSFSSFSNQPQHF
NA	TRBV20-1	TRBJ2-1	NA	TGCAGTGCTAGAGATCGGTGGGCTAGCGTAAACAATGAGCAGTTCTTC	CSARDRWASVNNEQFF
TRBD2	TRBV4-1	TRBJ2-1	few	TGCGCCAGCAGCCCACAGATTGGGGCGGGAGGGCTAAATGAGCAGTTCTTC	CASSPQIGAGGLNEQFF
TRBD1	TRBV29-1	TRBJ1-1	few	TGCAGCGCCCGGACAGGGACATTCACTGAAGCTTTCTTT	CSARTGTFTEAFF
TRBD1	TRBV5-6	TRBJ1-1	NA	TGTGCCAGCAGCTTACGTGACAGGGGGCGCGTCACTGAAGCTTTCTTT	CASSLRDRGRVTEAFF
TRBD2	TRBV18	TRBJ2-1	NA	TGTGCCAGCTCACCCGGACTAGCGGGAGCGGTAGAGTTCTTC	CASSPGLAGAVEFF
NA	TRBV28	TRBJ1-5	NA	TGTGCCAGCAGTGTATTTTGGGGAAATCAGCCCCAGCATTTT	CASSVFWGNQPQHF
NA	TRBV15	TRBJ2-7	NA	TGTGCCACCAGCAGAGTCAGGGCGAGTAGATACGAGCAGTACTTC	CATSRVRASRYEQYF
NA	TRBV7-9	TRBJ1-6	NA	TGTGCCAGCAGCAGGACGGATTCACCCCTCCACTTT	CASSRTDSPLHF
TRBD2	TRBV20-1	TRBJ2-4	few	TGCAGTGCCCCCGGACTAGAAAACATTCAGTACTTC	CSAPGLENIQYF
NA	TRBV3-1	TRBJ2-1	NA	TGTGCCAGCAGCCCCCAGCCCTCGGCTTACAATGAGCAGTTCTTC	CASSPQPSAYNEQFF
NA	TRBV15	TRBJ2-5	NA	TGTGCCACCAGCAGACAAGGTGGAGGGGGTGGAGAGACCCAGTACTTC	CATSRQGGGGGETQYF
NA	TRBV6-4	TRBJ2-2	NA	TGTGCCAGCAGTGACGAGGACACCGGGGAGCTGTTTTTT	CASSDEDTGELFF
NA	TRBV29-1	TRBJ2-3	many	TGCAGCGTTGAAAACGCTAGCACAGATACGCAGTATTTT	CSVENASTDTQYF
TRBD2	TRBV20-1	TRBJ2-2	NA	TGCAGTGCTGGACAGGGCCTAGCGGGGGCGACCGGGGAGCTGTTTTTT	CSAGQGLAGATGELFF